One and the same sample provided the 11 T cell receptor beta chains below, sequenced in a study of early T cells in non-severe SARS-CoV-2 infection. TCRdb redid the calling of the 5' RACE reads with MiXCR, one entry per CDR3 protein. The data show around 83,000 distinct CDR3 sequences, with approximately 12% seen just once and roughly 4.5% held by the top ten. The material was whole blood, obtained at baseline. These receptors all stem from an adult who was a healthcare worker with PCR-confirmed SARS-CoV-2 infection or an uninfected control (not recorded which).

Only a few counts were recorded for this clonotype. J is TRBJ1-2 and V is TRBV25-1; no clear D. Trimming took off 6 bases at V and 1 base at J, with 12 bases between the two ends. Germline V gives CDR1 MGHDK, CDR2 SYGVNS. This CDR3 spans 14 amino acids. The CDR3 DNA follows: TGTGCCAGCAGCGCACTACCTGATAACTATGGCTACACCTTC. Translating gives CASSALPDNYGYTF.

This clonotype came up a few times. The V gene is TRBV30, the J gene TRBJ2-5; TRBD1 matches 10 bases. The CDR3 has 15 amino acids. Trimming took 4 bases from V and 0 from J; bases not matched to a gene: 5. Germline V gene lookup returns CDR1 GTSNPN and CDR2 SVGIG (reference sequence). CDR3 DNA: TGTGCCTGGACTCCGGGACAGGGGTACCAAGAGACCCAGTACTTC. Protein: CAWTPGQGYQETQYF.

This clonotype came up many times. The CDR3 nucleotides are TGTGCCAGCACCGGACTAGTTCACACCGGGGAGCTGTTTTTT. Translation: CASTGLVHTGELFF. The chain couples TRBV2 to TRBJ2-2, with 7 bases identical to TRBD2. This CDR3 comprises 14 residues. CDR1 SNHLY and CDR2 FYNNEI come from the germline V gene. V lost 7 bases to trimming and J lost 3 bases; unmatched junction nucleotides: 5.

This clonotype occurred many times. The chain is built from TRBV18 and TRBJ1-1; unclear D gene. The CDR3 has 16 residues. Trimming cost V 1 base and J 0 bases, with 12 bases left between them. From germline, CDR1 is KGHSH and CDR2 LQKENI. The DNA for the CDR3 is TGTGCCAGCTCACCACGACGGATCGATATGAACACTGAAGCTTTCTTT. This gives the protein CASSPRRIDMNTEAFF.

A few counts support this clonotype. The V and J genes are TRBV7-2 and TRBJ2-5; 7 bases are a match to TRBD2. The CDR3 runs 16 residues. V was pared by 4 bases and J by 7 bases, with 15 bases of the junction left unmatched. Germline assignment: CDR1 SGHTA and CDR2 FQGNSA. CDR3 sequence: CASSSGLGSPERTQYF. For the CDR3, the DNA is TGTGCCAGCAGCTCCGGACTAGGGTCACCGGAAAGGACCCAGTACTTC.

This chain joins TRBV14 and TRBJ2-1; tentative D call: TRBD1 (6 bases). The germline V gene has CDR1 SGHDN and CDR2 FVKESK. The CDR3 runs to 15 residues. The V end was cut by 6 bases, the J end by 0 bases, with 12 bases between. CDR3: CASSAGQSSYNEQFF. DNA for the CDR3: TGTGCCAGCAGTGCAGGACAGAGCTCCTACAATGAGCAGTTCTTC. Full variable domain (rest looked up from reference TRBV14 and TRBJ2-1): EAGVTQFPSHSVIEKGQTVTLRCDPISGHDNLYWYRRVMGKEIKFLLHFVKESKQDESGMPNNRFLAERTGGTYSTLKVQPAELEDSGVYFCASSAGQSSYNEQFFGPGTRLTVL.

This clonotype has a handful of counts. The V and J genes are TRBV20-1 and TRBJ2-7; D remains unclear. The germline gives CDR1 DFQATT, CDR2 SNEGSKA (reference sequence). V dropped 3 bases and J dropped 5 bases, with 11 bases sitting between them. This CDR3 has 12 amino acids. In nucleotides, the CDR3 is TGCAGTGCTAGCGCCTCGGCAAACGAGCAGTACTTC. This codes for CSASASANEQYF.

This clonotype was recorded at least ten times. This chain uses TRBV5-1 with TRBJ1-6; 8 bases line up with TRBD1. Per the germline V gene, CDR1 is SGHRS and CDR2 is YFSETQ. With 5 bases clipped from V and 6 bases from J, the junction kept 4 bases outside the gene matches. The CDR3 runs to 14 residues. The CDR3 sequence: CASRLDRGNSPLHF. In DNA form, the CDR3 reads TGCGCCAGCAGACTAGACAGGGGTAATTCACCCCTCCACTTT.

CDR3 coding DNA: TGTGCCAGCAGCCCCTCCACAAAGCCGAACACTGAAGCTTTCTTT. It translates to CASSPSTKPNTEAFF. The chain couples TRBV5-6 to TRBJ1-1; D is unclear. The CDR3 totals 15 residues. Germline values: CDR1 SGHDT, CDR2 YYEEEE. V was clipped by 4 bases and J by 1 base, with 14 bases between them.

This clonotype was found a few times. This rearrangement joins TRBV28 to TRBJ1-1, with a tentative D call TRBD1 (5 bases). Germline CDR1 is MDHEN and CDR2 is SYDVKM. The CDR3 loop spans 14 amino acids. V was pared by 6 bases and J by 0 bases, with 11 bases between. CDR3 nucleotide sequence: TGTGCCAGCAGATCAGGGCCCCTGAACACTGAAGCTTTCTTT. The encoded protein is CASRSGPLNTEAFF.

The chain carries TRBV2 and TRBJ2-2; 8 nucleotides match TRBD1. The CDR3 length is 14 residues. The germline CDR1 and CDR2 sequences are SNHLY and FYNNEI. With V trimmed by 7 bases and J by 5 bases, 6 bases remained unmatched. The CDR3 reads CASKDRGGTGELFF. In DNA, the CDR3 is TGTGCCAGCAAAGACAGGGGTGGAACCGGGGAGCTGTTTTTT.